This T cell receptor (beta chain) was sequenced during a study of blood T cell repertoires in COVID-19. The wider study: T cells, B-cell-depleted T cells, or PBMCs supplied cDNA or gDNA.

Seattle patients were enrolled while actively infected and followed longitudinally. The CDR3 consists of 13 residues. V shed 4 bases and J shed 3 bases, with 10 bases lying between them. In germline, CDR1 is MNHEY, CDR2 SMNVEV (reference sequence). Original processing methods: By means of reference gene primer amplification, nucleated cell counts were estimated. Repertoires were generated with immunoSEQ multiplex PCR, while TCRdb's copy carries only in-frame clones and drops some. Clonal size and the V and J genes are those of that table, whereas D and trimming came from the DNA. The data contain approximately 200,000 clones, about 93% of them singletons.

This rearrangement joins TRBV27 to TRBJ2-7, with a weak D call TRBD1 (6 bases). Sequencing input: peripheral blood. The sequence derives from a young man with COVID-19, enrolled during active disease. The chain's CDR3 is CASSYTGHYEQYF. DNA for the CDR3: TGTGCCAGCAGTTATACAGGGCACTACGAGCAGTACTTC.